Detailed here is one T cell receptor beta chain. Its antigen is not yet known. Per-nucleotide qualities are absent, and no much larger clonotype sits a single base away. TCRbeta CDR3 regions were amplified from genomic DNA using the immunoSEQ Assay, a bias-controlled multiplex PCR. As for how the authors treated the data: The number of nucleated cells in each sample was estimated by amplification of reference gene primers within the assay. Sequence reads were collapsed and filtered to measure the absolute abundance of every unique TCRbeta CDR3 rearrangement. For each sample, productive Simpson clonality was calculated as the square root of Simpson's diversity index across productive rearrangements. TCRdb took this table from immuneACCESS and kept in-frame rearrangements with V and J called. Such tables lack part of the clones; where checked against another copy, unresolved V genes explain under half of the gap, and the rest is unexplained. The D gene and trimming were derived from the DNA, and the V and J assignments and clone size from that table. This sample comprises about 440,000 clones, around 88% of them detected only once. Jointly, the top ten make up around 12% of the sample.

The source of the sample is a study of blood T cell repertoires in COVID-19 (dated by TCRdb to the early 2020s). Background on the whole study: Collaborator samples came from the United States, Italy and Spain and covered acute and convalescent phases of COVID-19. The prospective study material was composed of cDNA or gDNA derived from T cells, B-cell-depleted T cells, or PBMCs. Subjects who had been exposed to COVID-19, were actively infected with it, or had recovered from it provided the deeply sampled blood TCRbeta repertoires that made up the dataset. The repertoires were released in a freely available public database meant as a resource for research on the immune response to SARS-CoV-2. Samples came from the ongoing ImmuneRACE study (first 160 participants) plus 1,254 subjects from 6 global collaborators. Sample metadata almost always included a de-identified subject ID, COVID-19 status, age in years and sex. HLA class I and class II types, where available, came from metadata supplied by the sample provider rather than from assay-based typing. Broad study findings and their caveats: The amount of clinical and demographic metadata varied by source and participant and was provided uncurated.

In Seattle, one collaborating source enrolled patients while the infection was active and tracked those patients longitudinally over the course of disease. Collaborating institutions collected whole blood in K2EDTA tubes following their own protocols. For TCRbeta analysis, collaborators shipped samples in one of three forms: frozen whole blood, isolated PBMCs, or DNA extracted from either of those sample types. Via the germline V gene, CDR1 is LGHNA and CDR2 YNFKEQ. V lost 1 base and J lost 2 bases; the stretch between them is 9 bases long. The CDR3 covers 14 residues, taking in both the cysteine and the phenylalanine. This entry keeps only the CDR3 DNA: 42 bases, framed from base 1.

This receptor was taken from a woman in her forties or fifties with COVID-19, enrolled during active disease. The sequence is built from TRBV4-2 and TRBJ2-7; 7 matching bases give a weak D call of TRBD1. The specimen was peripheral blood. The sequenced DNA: TGTGCCAGCAGCCAAGCAGGGGGGACCTACGAGCAGTACTTC. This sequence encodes CASSQAGGTYEQYF.